This T cell receptor (beta chain) appears in the sequencing data of a study of T-cell memory formation after mild COVID-19. TCRdb re-called the 5' RACE reads through MiXCR, storing one row per CDR3 protein. The top ten hold 20% to 25% of the sample, which has hundreds of thousands of distinct CDR3 sequences, roughly an eighth seen once. Trimming stripped 5 bases from V and 8 bases from J, with 12 bases between. From germline, CDR1 is SQVTM and CDR2 ANQGSEA. This CDR3 region has 11 residues. This clonotype was obtained from a man aged 18-30 years who had mild COVID-19 (a few samples of this study predate the infection). Cell type and time point are not known. The chain combines TRBV29-1 with TRBJ1-2; D might be TRBD1 (5 bases). The sample consisted of PBMCs or a T cell subset sorted from them (not recorded which). The CDR3 here is CSVREGFGYTF. CDR3 bases: TGCAGCGTTAGGGAGGGGTTCGGCTACACCTTC.